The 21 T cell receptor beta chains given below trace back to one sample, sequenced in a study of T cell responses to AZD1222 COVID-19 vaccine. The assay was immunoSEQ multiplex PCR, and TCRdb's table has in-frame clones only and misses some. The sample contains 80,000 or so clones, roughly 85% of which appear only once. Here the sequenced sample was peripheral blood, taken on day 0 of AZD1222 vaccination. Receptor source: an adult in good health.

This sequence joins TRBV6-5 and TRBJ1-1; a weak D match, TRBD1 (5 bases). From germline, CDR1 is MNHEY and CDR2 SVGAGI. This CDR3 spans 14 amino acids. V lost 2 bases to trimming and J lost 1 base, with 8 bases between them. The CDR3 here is CASSYPDRNTEAFF. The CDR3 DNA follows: TGTGCCAGCAGTTACCCAGACAGGAACACTGAAGCTTTCTTT.

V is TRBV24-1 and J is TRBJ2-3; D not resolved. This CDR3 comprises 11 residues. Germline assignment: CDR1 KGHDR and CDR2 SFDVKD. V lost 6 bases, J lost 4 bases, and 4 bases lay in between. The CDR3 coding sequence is TGTGCCACCAGTCGCGCAGATACGCAGTATTTT. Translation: CATSRADTQYF.

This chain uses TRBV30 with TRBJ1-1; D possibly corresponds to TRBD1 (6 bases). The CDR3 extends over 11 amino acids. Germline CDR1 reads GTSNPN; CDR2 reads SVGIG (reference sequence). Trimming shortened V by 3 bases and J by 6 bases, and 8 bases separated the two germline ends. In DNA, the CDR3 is TGTGCCTGGAGGCACAGGGCTGAAGCTTTCTTT. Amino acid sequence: CAWRHRAEAFF.

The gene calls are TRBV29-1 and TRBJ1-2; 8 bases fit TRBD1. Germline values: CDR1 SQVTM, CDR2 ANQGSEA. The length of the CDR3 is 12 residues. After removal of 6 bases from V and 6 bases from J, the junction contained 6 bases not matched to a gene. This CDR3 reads CSVRGTGDGYTF. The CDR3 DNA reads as TGCAGCGTCCGCGGGACAGGAGATGGCTACACCTTC.

The CDR3 reads CASSLEALTNEKLFF. The CDR3 DNA follows: TGTGCCAGCAGCTTAGAGGCATTAACTAATGAAAAACTGTTTTTT. V and J are TRBV7-8 and TRBJ1-4, with unresolved D. The CDR3 is 15 amino acids. Germline V gene lookup returns CDR1 SGHVS and CDR2 FQNEAQ. The ends were cut back, 1 base at V and 1 base at J, with 7 bases in the middle.

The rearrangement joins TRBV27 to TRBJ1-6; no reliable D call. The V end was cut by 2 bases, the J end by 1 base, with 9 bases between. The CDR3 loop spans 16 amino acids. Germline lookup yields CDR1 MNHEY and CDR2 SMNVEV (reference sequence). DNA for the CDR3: TGTGCCAGCAGTTTAAGGAGAAATTCCTATAATTCACCCCTCCACTTT. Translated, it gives CASSLRRNSYNSPLHF.

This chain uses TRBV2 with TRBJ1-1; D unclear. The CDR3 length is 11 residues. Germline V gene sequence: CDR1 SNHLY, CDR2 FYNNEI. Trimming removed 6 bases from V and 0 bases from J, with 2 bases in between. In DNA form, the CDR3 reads TGTGCCAGCAGGTTGAACACTGAAGCTTTCTTT. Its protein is CASRLNTEAFF.

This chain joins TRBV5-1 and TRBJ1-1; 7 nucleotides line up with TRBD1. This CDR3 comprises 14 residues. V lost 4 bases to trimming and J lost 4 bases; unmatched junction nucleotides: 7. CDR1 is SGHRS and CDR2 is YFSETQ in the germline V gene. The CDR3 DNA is TGCGCCAGCAGCCCGGCCACAGGGGCCACTGAAGCTTTCTTT. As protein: CASSPATGATEAFF.

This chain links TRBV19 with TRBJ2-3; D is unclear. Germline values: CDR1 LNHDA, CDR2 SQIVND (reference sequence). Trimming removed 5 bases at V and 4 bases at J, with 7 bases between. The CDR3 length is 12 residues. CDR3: CASSSPADTQYF. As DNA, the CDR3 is TGTGCCAGTAGTTCTCCCGCAGATACGCAGTATTTT. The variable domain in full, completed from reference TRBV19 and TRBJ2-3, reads DGGITQSPKYLFRKEGQNVTLSCEQNLNHDAMYWYRQDPGQGLRLIYYSQIVNDFQKGDIAEGYSVSREKKESFPLTVTSAQKNPTAFYLCASSSPADTQYFGPGTRLTVL.

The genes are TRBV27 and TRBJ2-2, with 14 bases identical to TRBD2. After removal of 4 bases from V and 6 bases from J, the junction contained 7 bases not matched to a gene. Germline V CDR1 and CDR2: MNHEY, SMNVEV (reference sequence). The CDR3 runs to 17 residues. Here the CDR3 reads CASSSLTSGRAAGELFF. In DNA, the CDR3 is TGTGCCAGCAGTTCATTGACTAGCGGGAGGGCCGCCGGGGAGCTGTTTTTT.

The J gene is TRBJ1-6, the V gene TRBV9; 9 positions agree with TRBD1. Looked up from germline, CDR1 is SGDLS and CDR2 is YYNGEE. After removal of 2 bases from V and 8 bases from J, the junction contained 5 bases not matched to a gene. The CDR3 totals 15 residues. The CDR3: CASSVTQGADSPLHF. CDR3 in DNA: TGTGCCAGCAGCGTGACACAGGGGGCGGATTCACCCCTCCACTTT.

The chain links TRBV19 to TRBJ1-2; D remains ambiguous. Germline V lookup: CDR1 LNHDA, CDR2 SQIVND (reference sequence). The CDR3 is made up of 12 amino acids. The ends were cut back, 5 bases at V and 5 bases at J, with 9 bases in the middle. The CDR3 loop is CASSLSGYGYTF. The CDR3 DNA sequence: TGTGCCAGTAGTTTGTCGGGTTATGGCTACACCTTC.

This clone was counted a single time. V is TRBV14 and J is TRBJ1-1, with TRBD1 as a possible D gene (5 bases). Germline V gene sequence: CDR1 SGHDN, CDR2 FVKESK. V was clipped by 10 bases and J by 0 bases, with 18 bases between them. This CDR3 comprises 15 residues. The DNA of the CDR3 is TGTGCCACCAAAGTATACGGGGGATTGAACACTGAAGCTTTCTTT. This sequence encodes CATKVYGGLNTEAFF.

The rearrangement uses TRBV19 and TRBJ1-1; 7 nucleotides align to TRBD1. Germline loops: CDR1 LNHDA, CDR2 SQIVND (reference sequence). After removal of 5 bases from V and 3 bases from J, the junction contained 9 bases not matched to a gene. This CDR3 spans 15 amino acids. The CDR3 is CASSSRQGGDTEAFF. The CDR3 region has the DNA TGTGCCAGTAGTTCACGACAGGGAGGGGACACTGAAGCTTTCTTT. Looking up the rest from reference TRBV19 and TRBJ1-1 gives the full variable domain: DGGITQSPKYLFRKEGQNVTLSCEQNLNHDAMYWYRQDPGQGLRLIYYSQIVNDFQKGDIAEGYSVSREKKESFPLTVTSAQKNPTAFYLCASSSRQGGDTEAFFGQGTRLTVV.

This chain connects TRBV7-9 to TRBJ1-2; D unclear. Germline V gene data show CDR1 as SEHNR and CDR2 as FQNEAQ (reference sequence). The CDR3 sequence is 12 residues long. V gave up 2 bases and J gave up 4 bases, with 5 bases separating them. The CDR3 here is CASSLNSYGYTF. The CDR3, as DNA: TGTGCCAGCAGCTTAAACAGCTATGGCTACACCTTC.

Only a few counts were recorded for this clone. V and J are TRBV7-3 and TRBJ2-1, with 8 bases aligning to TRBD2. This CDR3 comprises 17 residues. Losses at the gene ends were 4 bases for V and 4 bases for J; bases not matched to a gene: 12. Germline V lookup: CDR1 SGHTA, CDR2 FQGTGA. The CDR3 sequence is CASSSNRGSGTYNEQFF. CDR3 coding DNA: TGTGCCAGCAGCTCAAATAGAGGTAGCGGGACTTACAATGAGCAGTTCTTC. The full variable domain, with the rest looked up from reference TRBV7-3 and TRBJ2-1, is GAGVSQTPSNKVTEKGKYVELRCDPISGHTALYWYRQSLGQGPEFLIYFQGTGAADDSGLPNDRFFAVRPEGSVSTLKIQRTERGDSAVYLCASSSNRGSGTYNEQFFGPGTRLTVL.

CDR3 residues: CASSRSGLDTGELFF. Here the CDR3 DNA reads TGTGCCAGCAGCCGTTCGGGACTAGACACCGGGGAGCTGTTTTTT. The chain employs TRBV14 and TRBJ2-2, with 8 bases fitting TRBD2. Trimming cost V 4 bases and J 3 bases; bases outside gene matches: 4. The CDR3 runs 15 residues. Germline CDR1 reads SGHDN; CDR2 reads FVKESK.

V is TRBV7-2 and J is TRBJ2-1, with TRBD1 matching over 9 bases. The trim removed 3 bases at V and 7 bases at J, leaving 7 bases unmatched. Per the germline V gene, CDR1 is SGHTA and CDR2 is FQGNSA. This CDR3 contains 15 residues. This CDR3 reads CASSFAGQGLNEQFF. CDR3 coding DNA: TGTGCCAGCAGCTTCGCGGGACAGGGTCTGAATGAGCAGTTCTTC.

The CDR3: CASGASDSYEQYF. The CDR3 region has the DNA TGTGCTAGTGGGGCTAGCGACTCCTACGAGCAGTACTTC. The chain uses TRBV12-5 and TRBJ2-7; D might be TRBD2 (6 bases). CDR1 is LGHNT and CDR2 is FRNRAP in the germline V gene. This CDR3 contains 13 residues. V dropped 6 bases and J dropped 0 bases, with 9 bases sitting between them.

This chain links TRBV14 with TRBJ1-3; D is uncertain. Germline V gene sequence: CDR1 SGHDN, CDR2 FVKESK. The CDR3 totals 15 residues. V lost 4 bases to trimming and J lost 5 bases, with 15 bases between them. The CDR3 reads CASSPGGPWRNTIYF. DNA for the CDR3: TGTGCCAGCAGCCCAGGCGGGCCCTGGCGAAACACCATATATTTT.

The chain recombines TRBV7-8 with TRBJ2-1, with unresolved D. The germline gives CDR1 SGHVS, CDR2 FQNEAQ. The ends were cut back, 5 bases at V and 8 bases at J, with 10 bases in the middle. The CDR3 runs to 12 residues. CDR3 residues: CASSPSSYEQFF. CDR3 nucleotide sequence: TGTGCCAGCAGCCCATCCAGCTATGAGCAGTTCTTC.